These 3 T cell receptor beta chains came from one sample sequenced in a study of human T cells and chemical hapten exposure. A single record per CDR3 protein comes from TCRdb applying MiXCR to the RACE reads. Of roughly 380,000 distinct CDR3 sequences in the sample, 4.5% to 5.5% are singletons; the top ten hold 2.5% to 3%. The sample's time point: pre-sensitization, week 0. The sample's treatment: therapeutic diphenylcyclopropenone sensitization with weekly scalp DPC. The sequences come from whole blood, collected in connection with sensitization to the hapten diphenylcyclopropenone (DPC). These receptors came from a woman between 50 and 59 years old with alopecia areata. Some clones in this sample may be carry-over from other donors' samples.

The V and J genes are TRBV11-2 and TRBJ2-5; 8 nucleotides agree with TRBD1. The V gene end was trimmed by 4 bases and the J gene end by 2 bases; junction bases not matched to a gene: 9. In germline, CDR1 is SGHAT, CDR2 FQNNGV. The CDR3 consists of 16 residues. This chain's CDR3 is CASSSRQGKRQETQYF. The CDR3 DNA follows: TGTGCCAGCAGCTCCCGACAGGGGAAGAGGCAAGAGACCCAGTACTTC.

CDR3 in amino acids: CASSLGVMNTEAFF. The DNA for the CDR3 is TGTGCCAGCTCACTAGGGGTCATGAACACTGAAGCTTTCTTT. J is TRBJ1-1 and V is TRBV18, with D possibly being TRBD1 (5 bases). CDR1 KGHSH and CDR2 LQKENI come from the germline V gene. The V end was cut by 4 bases, the J end by 0 bases, with 9 bases between. The CDR3 totals 14 residues.

In this sample, this clonotype turned up a few times. V and J are TRBV6-1 and TRBJ2-3; 9 bases line up with TRBD1. The CDR3 sequence is 14 residues long. V trimming: 7 bases; J trimming: 3 bases; junction bases outside the gene matches: 5. CDR1 is MNHNS and CDR2 is SASEGT in the germline V gene. The CDR3 coding sequence is TGTGCCAGCAACTGGGACAGGGTAACAGATACGCAGTATTTT. Translation gives CASNWDRVTDTQYF.